These 28 T cell receptor beta chains were sequenced from one sample in a study of Ad26.COV2.S vaccination and SARS-CoV-2 variants. The sample's treatment: some 19 received Ad26.COV2.S at low or high dose, single or two shots; about 5 received placebo; per-sample allocation not given. All samples were drawn on day 63, counting from the first vaccine or placebo injection. Libraries were prepared by immunoSEQ multiplex PCR; TCRdb keeps only in-frame clonotypes and omits some of them. The table lists a few hundred thousand clones, 90% of them singletons. The material was peripheral blood, obtained in a trial of Ad26.COV2.S vaccine versus placebo. These receptors originate from a person aged 18-65 years who received the Ad26.COV2.S COVID-19 vaccine or a placebo.

V gene TRBV7-2 combines with J gene TRBJ2-7, with unresolved D. Germline V lookup: CDR1 SGHTA, CDR2 FQGNSA. V lost 5 bases and J lost 2, with 16 bases in between. This CDR3 region has 15 residues. The CDR3 DNA is TGTGCCAGCAGCCCGCTTCACGTAGGCCCCTACGAGCAGTACGTC. Translation: CASSPLHVGPYEQYV.

This clone was seen a single time. V and J are TRBV6-5 and TRBJ1-2; D not certain. CDR1 is MNHEY, CDR2 SVGAGI, per germline. V lost 10 bases and J 1 base, leaving 13 bases between the germline ends. The CDR3 totals 13 residues. Here the CDR3 reads CATSPASNYGYTF. CDR3 bases: TGTGCCACCTCCCCGGCAAGTAACTATGGCTACACCTTC.

The sample holds one count of this clone. The chain carries TRBV19 and TRBJ2-3, with 8 bases matching TRBD1. V lost 6 bases and J lost 2; bases outside the gene matches: 10. This CDR3 is 16 amino acids long. Looked up from germline, CDR1 is LNHDA and CDR2 is SQIVND (reference sequence). CDR3 loop: CASRPQGAIFTDTQYF. CDR3 in DNA: TGTGCCAGTAGGCCTCAGGGGGCGATATTCACAGATACGCAGTATTTT. The variable domain in full, completed from reference TRBV19 and TRBJ2-3, reads DGGITQSPKYLFRKEGQNVTLSCEQNLNHDAMYWYRQDPGQGLRLIYYSQIVNDFQKGDIAEGYSVSREKKESFPLTVTSAQKNPTAFYLCASRPQGAIFTDTQYFGPGTRLTVL.

The chain has TRBV4-1 and TRBJ1-1; D is ambiguous. The CDR3 runs 16 residues. Germline V gene lookup returns CDR1 MGHRA and CDR2 YSYEKL. Trimming took off 7 bases at V and 1 base at J, with 19 bases between the two ends. CDR3 in DNA: TGCGCCAGCACTGACCTAGGTGGGTTCGCGAACACTGAAGCTTTCTTT. This codes for CASTDLGGFANTEAFF.

This clone turned up a few times. This chain connects TRBV5-1 to TRBJ1-1; D gene uncertain. There are 14 residues in the CDR3. V shed 6 bases and J shed 1 base, with 13 bases lying between them. The germline V gene has CDR1 SGHRS and CDR2 YFSETQ. For the CDR3, the DNA is TGCGCCAGCACACGGGGAGACGGGAACACTGAAGCTTTCTTT. Translating gives CASTRGDGNTEAFF.

The chain has TRBV28 and TRBJ1-1; TRBD1 agrees at 7 bases. V trimming: 10 bases; J trimming: 6 bases; junction bases outside the gene matches: 8. This CDR3 contains 12 residues. CDR1 and CDR2 from the germline V gene are MDHEN and SYDVKM. The CDR3 DNA sequence: TGTGCCACCGCCTACAGGGGCCCTGAAGCTTTCTTT. This codes for CATAYRGPEAFF.

The J gene is TRBJ2-2, the V gene TRBV6-5; no firm D call. The V end was cut by 7 bases, the J end by 7 bases, with 16 bases between. Germline-derived CDR1 and CDR2 are MNHEY and SVGAGI. The CDR3 has 14 amino acids. The CDR3 loop reads CASNPSSTGGELFF. The DNA of the CDR3 is TGTGCCAGCAATCCATCTTCTACCGGCGGGGAGCTGTTTTTT.

The V call is TRBV6-5, the J call TRBJ1-2; the match to TRBD1 covers 8 bases. With 2 bases clipped from V and 6 bases from J, the junction kept 5 bases outside the gene matches. CDR3 length: 14 residues. The germline gives CDR1 MNHEY, CDR2 SVGAGI. CDR3 in amino acids: CASSYLQGGDGYTF. The CDR3 DNA reads as TGTGCCAGCAGTTACCTACAGGGGGGTGATGGCTACACCTTC.

Only one count was recorded for this clone. The chain carries TRBV6-1 and TRBJ1-1; perhaps TRBD1 as D (6 bases). The CDR3 extends over 14 amino acids. CDR1 and CDR2 (germline): MNHNS, SASEGT. Trimming cost V 5 bases and J 7 bases, with 17 bases left between them. The CDR3 coding sequence is TGTGCCAGCAGTCACCCGGGACAAGTCTTTGAAGCTTTCTTT. This codes for CASSHPGQVFEAFF.

The CDR3 reads CASSSGAGSNQPQHF. Written as DNA, the CDR3 is TGTGCCAGTAGCTCAGGGGCGGGAAGCAATCAGCCCCAGCATTTT. This chain joins TRBV19 and TRBJ1-5; D is perhaps TRBD1 (6 bases). In germline, CDR1 is LNHDA, CDR2 SQIVND (reference sequence). V was shortened by 6 bases and J by 1 base, with 13 bases between the two germline ends. This CDR3 spans 15 amino acids.

Only one count was recorded for this clone. At one end the junction does not follow the germline gene, possibly because of a read error. The chain carries TRBV12-3 or TRBV12-4 and TRBJ2-7; 10 bases match TRBD2. The length of the CDR3 is 13 residues. CDR3 bases: TGTGCCAGCAGTGTAGCGGGGGGCTACGAGCAGTACTTC. The encoded protein is CASSVAGGYEQYF.

V usage is TRBV6-5 and J usage is TRBJ1-2; D is ambiguous. V shed 6 bases and J shed 2 bases, with 13 bases lying between them. CDR1 is MNHEY and CDR2 is SVGAGI in the germline V gene. This CDR3 contains 14 residues. The CDR3 nucleotides are TGTGCCAGCAGCCGATTGACGGAAAACTATGGCTACACCTTC. It yields the protein CASSRLTENYGYTF.

This chain connects TRBV10-3 to TRBJ2-7, with D unresolved. The CDR3 is 13 residues long. Germline assignment: CDR1 ENHRY and CDR2 SYGVKD. With 0 bases removed from V and 3 bases from J, the gap between germline ends came to 6 bases. The CDR3 sequence: CAISESRHYEQYV. The DNA of the CDR3 is TGTGCCATCAGTGAGTCGAGGCACTACGAGCAGTACGTC.

This clone was seen a single time. CDR3 nucleotides: TGTGCCCTGCTGGGCTGGAACACCGGGGAGCTGTTTTTT. Its translation: CALLGWNTGELFF. The V gene is TRBV7-2, the J gene TRBJ2-2; D unclear. Trimming stripped 11 bases from V and 1 base from J, with 11 bases between. CDR1 is SGHTA, CDR2 FQGNSA, per germline. This CDR3 contains 13 residues.

V usage is TRBV18 and J usage is TRBJ1-1; possible D gene TRBD1, 5 bases. Germline V gene sequence: CDR1 KGHSH, CDR2 LQKENI. The CDR3 has 13 residues. Deletions cut 4 bases from V and 4 bases from J, with 10 bases between. CDR3 residues: CASSLGEGTEAFF. CDR3 DNA: TGTGCCAGCTCACTAGGGGAGGGCACTGAAGCTTTCTTT.

This clone was seen more than once but under ten times. The rearrangement joins TRBV4-1 to TRBJ1-1, with D unresolved. Per the germline V gene, CDR1 is MGHRA and CDR2 is YSYEKL. V was clipped by 3 bases and J by 8 bases, with 10 bases between them. The CDR3 loop spans 12 amino acids. DNA of the CDR3: TGCGCCAGCAGCCAGAGGAACGGGGAAGCTTTCTTT. This translates into CASSQRNGEAFF.

This chain joins TRBV18 and TRBJ2-7; D may be TRBD1 (5 bases). V was pared by 1 base and J by 4 bases, with 8 bases between. Germline V gene lookup returns CDR1 KGHSH and CDR2 LQKENI. This CDR3 contains 13 residues. Written as DNA, the CDR3 is TGTGCCAGCTCACCACAGGGGATGTACGAGCAGTACGTC. It yields the protein CASSPQGMYEQYV.

The rearrangement uses TRBV30 and TRBJ1-1; D is uncertain. This CDR3 spans 11 amino acids. Between the trimmed V and J ends, which lost 5 bases and 5 bases, there was a span of 9 bases. Germline CDR1 GTSNPN, CDR2 SVGIG (reference sequence). Here the CDR3 DNA reads TGTGCCTGGTCGACGGGAACTGAAGCTTTCTTT. This translates into CAWSTGTEAFF.

V is TRBV5-1 and J is TRBJ2-3, with TRBD2 identical over 7 bases. Per germline, CDR1 SGHRS and CDR2 YFSETQ. The CDR3 totals 15 residues. V shed 6 bases and J 0 bases; nucleotides not matched to a gene: 7. The CDR3 loop is CASIGIAGSTDTQYF. In DNA form, the CDR3 reads TGCGCCAGCATTGGAATAGCGGGTAGCACAGATACGCAGTATTTT.

The chain is built from TRBV11-3 and TRBJ2-1; D is uncertain. The germline CDR1 and CDR2 sequences are SGHNT and YENEEA. Deletions cut 1 base from V and 0 bases from J, with 7 bases between. The CDR3 totals 15 residues. The CDR3 bases are TGTGCCAGCAGCTTAGTGCAGAGCTCCTACAATGAGCAGTTCTTC. Protein product: CASSLVQSSYNEQFF.

The chain carries TRBV4-1 and TRBJ2-2; 8 bases agree with TRBD2. CDR1 and CDR2 (germline): MGHRA, YSYEKL. J was trimmed by 0 bases and V by 6 bases; bases with no gene match: 6. The CDR3 has 16 amino acids. The CDR3 loop is CASSREGQSNTGELFF. In nucleotides, the CDR3 is TGCGCCAGCAGTCGGGAGGGTCAATCGAACACCGGGGAGCTGTTTTTT.

This sequence joins TRBV13 and TRBJ2-1, with 9 bases fitting TRBD2. V gave up 5 bases and J gave up 4 bases; unmatched junction bases: 21. The CDR3 extends over 20 amino acids. Germline CDR1 and CDR2: PRHDT and FYEKMQ (reference sequence). This chain's CDR3 is CASSPEGEAGGPRGYNEQFF. The CDR3 DNA is TGTGCCAGCAGCCCCGAGGGGGAAGCGGGGGGCCCGAGAGGATACAATGAGCAGTTCTTC.

The CDR3 spells CASSLGRGPSSYEQYF. CDR3 nucleotide sequence: TGTGCCAGCAGTTTAGGTCGCGGTCCTAGCTCCTACGAGCAGTACTTC. V and J are TRBV27 and TRBJ2-7; no clear D gene. The CDR3 runs 16 residues. Germline V gene lookup returns CDR1 MNHEY and CDR2 SMNVEV (reference sequence). Trimming stripped 2 bases from V and 0 bases from J, with 14 bases between.

The chain employs TRBV7-2 and TRBJ2-7; no reliable D call. The germline gives CDR1 SGHTA, CDR2 FQGNSA. The CDR3 is made up of 13 amino acids. V lost 4 bases, J lost 6 bases, and 13 bases lay in between. This CDR3 is CASSSVAGSEQYF. In DNA, the CDR3 is TGTGCCAGCAGCTCGGTCGCCGGGTCCGAGCAGTACTTC.

V usage is TRBV5-1 and J usage is TRBJ2-5, with D maybe TRBD2 (7 bases). The ends were cut back, 1 base at V and 1 base at J, with 11 bases in the middle. The CDR3 runs to 15 residues. The germline V gene encodes CDR1 SGHRS and CDR2 YFSETQ. In nucleotides, the CDR3 is TGCGCCAGCAGCTTGAATGGGGGGGCCCAAGAGACCCAGTACTTC. Protein sequence: CASSLNGGAQETQYF.

This sequence joins TRBV18 and TRBJ2-3; D call uncertain. This CDR3 comprises 13 residues. Germline CDR1 reads KGHSH; CDR2 reads LQKENI. V was cut by 0 bases and J by 2 bases, with 3 bases left in between. The CDR3 DNA follows: TGTGCCAGCTCACCACCTCACACAGATACGCAGTATTTT. It codes for CASSPPHTDTQYF.

As to this clone: A read error may explain this, as a much larger clone is one base away. This rearrangement joins TRBV5-4 to TRBJ2-1; 14 nucleotides match TRBD2. The V segment lost 4 bases and the J segment 5 bases; nucleotides outside the gene matches: 2. The CDR3 is 15 amino acids. The V gene's germline CDR1 is SGHNT and CDR2 YYREEE (reference sequence). CDR3 sequence: CASSGGLAGDNEQFF. CDR3 DNA sequence: TGTGCCAGCAGCGGGGGACTAGCGGGAGACAATGAGCAGTTCTTC.

The chain joins TRBV10-1 to TRBJ2-7; D call uncertain. Germline lookup yields CDR1 WNHNN and CDR2 SYGVQD (reference sequence). The CDR3 has 11 amino acids. Trimming took off 4 bases at V and 3 bases at J, with 4 bases between the two ends. The CDR3 region is CASSGDYEQYF. As DNA, the CDR3 is TGCGCCAGCAGTGGAGACTACGAGCAGTACTTC.